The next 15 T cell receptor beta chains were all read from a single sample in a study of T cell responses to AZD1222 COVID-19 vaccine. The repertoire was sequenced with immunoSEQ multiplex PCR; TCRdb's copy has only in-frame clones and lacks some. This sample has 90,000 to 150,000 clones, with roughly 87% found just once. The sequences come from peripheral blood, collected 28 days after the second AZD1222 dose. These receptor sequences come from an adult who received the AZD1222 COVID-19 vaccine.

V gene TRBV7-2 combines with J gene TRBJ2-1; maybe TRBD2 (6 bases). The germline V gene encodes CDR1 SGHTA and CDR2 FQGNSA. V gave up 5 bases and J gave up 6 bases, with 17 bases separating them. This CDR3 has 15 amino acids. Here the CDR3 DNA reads TGTGCCAGCAGCCAGATCCGGGGGTCGGTCAATGAGCAGTTCTTC. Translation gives CASSQIRGSVNEQFF.

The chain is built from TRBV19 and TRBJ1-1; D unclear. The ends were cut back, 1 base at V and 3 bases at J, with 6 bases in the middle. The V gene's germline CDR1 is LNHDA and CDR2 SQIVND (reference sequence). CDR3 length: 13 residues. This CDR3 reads CASSIGRDTEAFF. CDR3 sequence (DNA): TGTGCCAGTAGTATAGGGCGGGACACTGAAGCTTTCTTT.

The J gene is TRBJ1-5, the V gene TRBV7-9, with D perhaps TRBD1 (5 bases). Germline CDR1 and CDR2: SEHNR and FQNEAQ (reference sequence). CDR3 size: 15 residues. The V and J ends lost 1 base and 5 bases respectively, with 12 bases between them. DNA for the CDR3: TGTGCCAGCAGCTTAGTGGGGCAGGGCTATCAGCCCCAGCATTTT. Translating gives CASSLVGQGYQPQHF. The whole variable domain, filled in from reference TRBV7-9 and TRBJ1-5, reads DTGVSQNPRHKITKRGQNVTFRCDPISEHNRLYWYRQTLGQGPEFLTYFQNEAQLEKSRLLSDRFSAERPKGSFSTLEIQRTEQGDSAMYLCASSLVGQGYQPQHFGDGTRLSIL.

The CDR3 bases are TGTGCCAGTAAGGGACAGCTTGATTCACCCCTCCACTTT. It translates to CASKGQLDSPLHF. The chain couples TRBV2 to TRBJ1-6; TRBD1 matches 7 bases. The CDR3 spans 13 residues. Per germline, CDR1 SNHLY and CDR2 FYNNEI. V lost 9 bases to trimming and J lost 8 bases; unmatched junction nucleotides: 7. Looking up the rest from reference TRBV2 and TRBJ1-6 gives the full variable domain: EPEVTQTPSHQVTQMGQEVILRCVPISNHLYFYWYRQILGQKVEFLVSFYNNEISEKSEIFDDQFSVERPDGSNFTLKIRSTKLEDSAMYFCASKGQLDSPLHFGNGTRLTVT.

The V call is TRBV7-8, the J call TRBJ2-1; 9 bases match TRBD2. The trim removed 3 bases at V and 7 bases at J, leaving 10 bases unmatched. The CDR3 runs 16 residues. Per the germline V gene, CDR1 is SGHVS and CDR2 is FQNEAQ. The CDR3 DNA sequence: TGTGCCAGCAGCTTGGGAGGGACTAGCTTTTTTAATGAGCAGTTCTTC. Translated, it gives CASSLGGTSFFNEQFF.

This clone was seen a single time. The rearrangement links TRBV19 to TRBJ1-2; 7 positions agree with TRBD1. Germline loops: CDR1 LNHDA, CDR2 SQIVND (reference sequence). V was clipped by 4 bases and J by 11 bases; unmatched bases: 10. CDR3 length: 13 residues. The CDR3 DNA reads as TGTGCCAGTAGTAGGAGGCAGGGGGGAAGGTACACCTTC. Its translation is CASSRRQGGRYTF.

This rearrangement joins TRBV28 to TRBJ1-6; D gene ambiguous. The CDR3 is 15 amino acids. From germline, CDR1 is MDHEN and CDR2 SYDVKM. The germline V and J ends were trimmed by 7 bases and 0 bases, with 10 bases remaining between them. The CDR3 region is CASKPPGSYNSPLHF. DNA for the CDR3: TGTGCCAGCAAGCCGCCGGGCTCCTATAATTCACCCCTCCACTTT. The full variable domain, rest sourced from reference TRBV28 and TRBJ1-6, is DVKVTQSSRYLVKRTGEKVFLECVQDMDHENMFWYRQDPGLGLRLIYFSYDVKMKEKGDIPEGYSVSREKKERFSLILESASTNQTSMYLCASKPPGSYNSPLHFGNGTRLTVT.

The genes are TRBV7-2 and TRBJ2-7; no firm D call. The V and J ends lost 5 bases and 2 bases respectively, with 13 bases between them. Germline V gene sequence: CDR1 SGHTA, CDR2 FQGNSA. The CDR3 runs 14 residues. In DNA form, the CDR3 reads TGTGCCAGCAGCACGTGGCAGAGGACCTACGAGCAGTACTTC. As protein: CASSTWQRTYEQYF.

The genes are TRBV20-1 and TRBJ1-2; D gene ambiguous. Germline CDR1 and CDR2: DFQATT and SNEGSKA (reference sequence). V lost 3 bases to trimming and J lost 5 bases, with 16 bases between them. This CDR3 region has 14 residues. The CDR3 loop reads CSASYTERLYGYTF. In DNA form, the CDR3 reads TGCAGTGCTAGTTACACCGAGCGGCTGTATGGCTACACCTTC.

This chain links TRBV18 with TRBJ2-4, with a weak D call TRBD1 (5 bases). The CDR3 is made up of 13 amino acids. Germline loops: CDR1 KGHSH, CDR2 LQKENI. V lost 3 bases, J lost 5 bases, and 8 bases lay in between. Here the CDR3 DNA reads TGTGCCAGCTCACCGGGCAGGGAAAACATTCAGTACTTC. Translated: CASSPGRENIQYF. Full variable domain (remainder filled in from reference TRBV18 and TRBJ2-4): NAGVMQNPRHLVRRRGQEARLRCSPMKGHSHVYWYRQLPEEGLKFMVYLQKENIIDESGMPKERFSAEFPKEGPSILRIQQVVRGDSAAYFCASSPGRENIQYFGAGTRLSVL.

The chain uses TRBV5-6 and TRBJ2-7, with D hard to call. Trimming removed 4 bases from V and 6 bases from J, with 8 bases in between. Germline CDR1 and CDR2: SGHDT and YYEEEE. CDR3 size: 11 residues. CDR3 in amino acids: CASSRLLEQYF. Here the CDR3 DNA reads TGTGCCAGCAGCCGCCTGCTCGAGCAGTACTTC.

The CDR3 region is CASSRIGGNQPQHF. CDR3 DNA sequence: TGTGCCAGTAGTAGAATCGGGGGGAATCAGCCCCAGCATTTT. The rearrangement links TRBV19 to TRBJ1-5; D might be TRBD1 (5 bases). V was cut by 4 bases and J by 4 bases, with 11 bases left in between. Germline CDR1 reads LNHDA; CDR2 reads SQIVND (reference sequence). This CDR3 is 14 amino acids long.

CDR3 coding DNA: TGCGCCAGCAGCCCCCAGGGGTGGGGGGAAGAGACCCAGTACTTC. It codes for CASSPQGWGEETQYF. The chain carries TRBV5-1 and TRBJ2-5, with D possibly called TRBD1 or TRBD2 (6 bases each). Germline CDR1 is SGHRS and CDR2 is YFSETQ. V lost 4 bases, J lost 3 bases, and 16 bases lay in between. The CDR3 consists of 15 residues.

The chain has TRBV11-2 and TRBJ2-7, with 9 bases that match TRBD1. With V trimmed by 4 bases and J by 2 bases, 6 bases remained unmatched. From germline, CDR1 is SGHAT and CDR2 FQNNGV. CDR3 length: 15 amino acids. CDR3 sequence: CASSSRTGATYEQYF. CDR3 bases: TGTGCCAGCAGCTCTCGGACAGGGGCCACCTACGAGCAGTACTTC.

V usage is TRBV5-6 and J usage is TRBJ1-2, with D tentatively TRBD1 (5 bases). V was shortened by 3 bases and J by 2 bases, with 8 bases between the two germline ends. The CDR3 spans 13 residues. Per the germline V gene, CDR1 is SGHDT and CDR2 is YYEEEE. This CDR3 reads CASSWGRNYGYTF. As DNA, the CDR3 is TGTGCCAGCAGCTGGGGGAGGAACTATGGCTACACCTTC.